This T cell receptor beta chain was obtained from a study of control samples from healthy donors and cancer patients. V lost 4 bases, J lost 9 bases, and 16 bases stayed unmatched. CDR1 is LGHNA, CDR2 YNFKEQ, per germline. The CDR3 sequence is 16 residues long. The method was immunoSEQ multiplex PCR; TCRdb's version includes in-frame clones alone and lacks a portion of them. Of roughly 120,000 clones detected, approximately 90% appear once; the ten largest clones hold about 2.1%. The rearrangement links TRBV4-2 to TRBJ1-2, with 8 positions matching TRBD1. The receptor was isolated from a woman aged 70-85 years in good health. The sample was blood. The CDR3 coding sequence is TGTGCCAGCAGCCCAACGACAGGGGACAAACTATGGAGCTACACCTTC. Protein sequence: CASSPTTGDKLWSYTF.